The 9 T cell receptor beta chains below were found in one sample sequenced in a study of shared clonotypes between healthy human individuals. Sequenced by immunoSEQ multiplex PCR; TCRdb stores in-frame clones only, minus some. Here the sample spans 2 million to 2.5 million clones, 92% being singletons. The specimen sequenced was naive CD4+ T cells from PBMCs. Specified subset: CD45RA+ positively selected. All receptors derive from a man aged 18 to 35 in good health. Some clones in this sample may be carry-over from other donors' samples.

This clone showed up just a few times. The J gene is TRBJ1-1, the V gene TRBV6-6; D ambiguous. The germline V gene has CDR1 MNHNY and CDR2 SVGAGI (reference sequence). The V and J ends lost 2 bases and 6 bases respectively, with 4 bases between them. This CDR3 is built from 11 residues. CDR3 sequence (DNA): TGTGCCAGCAGTTACAGTCCTGAAGCTTTCTTT. Protein: CASSYSPEAFF.

This chain connects TRBV6-5 to TRBJ2-2; no clear D gene. The ends were cut back, 6 bases at V and 6 bases at J, with 14 bases in the middle. The CDR3 runs 14 residues. Germline-derived CDR1 and CDR2 are MNHEY and SVGAGI. CDR3 sequence: CASSASTGAGELFF. DNA for the CDR3: TGTGCCAGCAGCGCGAGCACGGGCGCCGGGGAGCTGTTTTTT.

V is TRBV4-3 and J is TRBJ1-1, with D hard to call. This CDR3 region has 14 residues. Trimming took off 4 bases at V and 1 base at J, with 10 bases between the two ends. Germline CDR1 LGHNA, CDR2 YSLEER. The CDR3 DNA reads TGCGCCAGCAGCCGGGCTACGTCGAACACTGAAGCTTTCTTT. Its translation: CASSRATSNTEAFF.

The gene calls are TRBV5-4 and TRBJ2-7, with D perhaps TRBD1 (6 bases). Between the trimmed V and J ends, which lost 4 bases and 0 bases, there was a span of 14 bases. The germline V gene encodes CDR1 SGHNT and CDR2 YYREEE (reference sequence). CDR3 length: 15 residues. The CDR3: CASSTRTASSYEQYF. The DNA for the CDR3 is TGTGCCAGCAGCACCCGGACAGCTTCCTCCTACGAGCAGTACTTC.

The chain joins TRBV28 to TRBJ1-5, with D possibly being TRBD1 (6 bases). The V end lost 7 bases, the J end lost 4 bases, and 11 bases lay between the germline ends. Germline CDR1 and CDR2: MDHEN and SYDVKM. This CDR3 has 13 amino acids. The CDR3 protein is CASNTGKNQPQHF. CDR3 coding DNA: TGTGCCAGCAATACAGGGAAGAATCAGCCCCAGCATTTT.

The chain has TRBV4-3 and TRBJ1-1; 8 nucleotides align to TRBD1. This CDR3 comprises 14 residues. With V trimmed by 2 bases and J by 5 bases, 4 bases remained unmatched. Germline CDR1 LGHNA, CDR2 YSLEER. DNA of the CDR3: TGCGCCAGCAGCCAAACAGGGGGATGGACTGAAGCTTTCTTT. Translated, it gives CASSQTGGWTEAFF.

Turning to this clone: This sample includes further DNA sequences coding for the same CDR3. The rearrangement links TRBV2 to TRBJ2-7; D is unresolved. Germline V gene sequence: CDR1 SNHLY, CDR2 FYNNEI. Deletions cut 6 bases from V and 3 bases from J, with 3 bases between. This CDR3 is 10 amino acids long. In nucleotides, the CDR3 is TGTGCCAGCAGCCACTACGAGCAGTACTTC. Translated: CASSHYEQYF. Filled out from reference TRBV2 and TRBJ2-7, the complete variable domain reads EPEVTQTPSHQVTQMGQEVILRCVPISNHLYFYWYRQILGQKVEFLVSFYNNEISEKSEIFDDQFSVERPDGSNFTLKIRSTKLEDSAMYFCASSHYEQYFGPGTRLTVT.

The chain combines TRBV2 with TRBJ2-7; D tentatively reads TRBD1 or TRBD2 (5 bases each). The length of the CDR3 is 13 residues. Germline-derived CDR1 and CDR2 are SNHLY and FYNNEI. The ends were cut back, 6 bases at V and 5 bases at J, with 14 bases in the middle. CDR3 nucleotides: TGTGCCAGCAGAGAGGGACGGGCTAACGAGCAGTACTTC. Protein: CASREGRANEQYF.

On this clone: The same CDR3 can be traced to other DNA sequences in this sample. The J gene is TRBJ2-2, the V gene TRBV5-1; the D gene is possibly TRBD2 (5 bases). The CDR3 is 13 amino acids. CDR1 is SGHRS, CDR2 YFSETQ, per germline. The V end was cut by 4 bases, the J end by 6 bases, with 10 bases between. CDR3 nucleotide sequence: TGCGCCAGCAGCCTCGGCGGGCCCGGGGAGCTGTTTTTT. This gives the protein CASSLGGPGELFF. The full variable domain, completed using reference TRBV5-1 and TRBJ2-2, is KAGVTQTPRYLIKTRGQQVTLSCSPISGHRSVSWYQQTPGQGLQFLFEYFSETQRNKGNFPGRFSGRQFSNSRSEMNVSTLELGDSALYLCASSLGGPGELFFGEGSRLTVL.